The text below deals with one T cell receptor (beta chain). What it binds is not known. The data were obtained in a study of blood T cells in healthy people across ages. The people who gave samples were healthy Caucasians from Russia, aged about 6 to 100. Investigators took about 9.2 milliliters of peripheral blood from every donor. Per individual sample, total RNA of at least 6 micrograms was extracted. Study results and caveats: Researchers report that TCR beta diversity correlated strongly with naive T cell percentage.

This CDR3 is built from 13 residues. Per germline, CDR1 LGHDT and CDR2 YNNKEL (reference sequence). V was pared by 2 bases and J by 5 bases, with 7 bases between. A second PCR, run for roughly 7 to 12 cycles, used a sample-barcoded 5' primer plus a J-beta primer mix. TCRdb re-called the 5' RACE reads with MiXCR, one entry per CDR3 protein. In the table there are fewer than 2,000,000 distinct CDR3 sequences, roughly two fifths of which are singletons. The chain uses TRBV3-1 and TRBJ1-5, with no clear D. The clonotype was recovered from a human donor in good health. Input material: blood. CDR3 nucleotide sequence: TGTGCCAGCAGCCAATCCCCTCATCAGCCCCAGCATTTT. Translation: CASSQSPHQPQHF.